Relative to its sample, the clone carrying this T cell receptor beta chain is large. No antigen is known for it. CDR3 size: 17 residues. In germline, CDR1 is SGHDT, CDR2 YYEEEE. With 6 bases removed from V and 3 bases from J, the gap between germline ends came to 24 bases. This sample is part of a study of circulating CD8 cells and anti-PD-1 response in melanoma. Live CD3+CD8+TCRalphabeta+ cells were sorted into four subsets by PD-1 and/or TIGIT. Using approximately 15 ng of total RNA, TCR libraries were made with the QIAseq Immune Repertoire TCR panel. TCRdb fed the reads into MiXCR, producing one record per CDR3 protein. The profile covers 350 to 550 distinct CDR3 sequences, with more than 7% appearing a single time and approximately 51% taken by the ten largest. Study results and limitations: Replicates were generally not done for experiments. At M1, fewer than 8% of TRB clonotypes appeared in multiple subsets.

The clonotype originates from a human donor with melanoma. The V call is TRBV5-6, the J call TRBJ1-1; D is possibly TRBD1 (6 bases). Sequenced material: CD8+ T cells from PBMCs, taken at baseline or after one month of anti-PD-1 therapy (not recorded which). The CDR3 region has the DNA TGTGCCAGCACCCTGGACAGAGACTTTTTAGGGGACACTGAAGCTTTCTTT. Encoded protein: CASTLDRDFLGDTEAFF.